This T cell receptor beta chain was identified in a study of blood T cell repertoires in COVID-19. Across the whole study: The United States, Italy and Spain were the sources of the acute and convalescent COVID-19 samples. Sources were T cells, B-cell-depleted T cells, or PBMCs; the material itself was cDNA or gDNA.

This CDR3 contains 16 residues. Germline CDR1 reads MDHEN; CDR2 reads SYDVKM. J lost 8 bases, V lost 7 bases, and 18 bases had no gene match. The repertoire was sequenced with immunoSEQ multiplex PCR; TCRdb's copy has only in-frame clones and lacks some. This sample has roughly 160,000 clones; about four fifths occur once, and the top ten carry roughly a tenth. This sequence was found in a woman aged 80 or older with active or convalescent COVID-19. The chain couples TRBV28 to TRBJ1-2; TRBD1 agrees at 8 bases. Source material: peripheral blood. DNA for the CDR3: TGTGCCAGCATCCCCATCCACCACACAGGGGGGGGAGGCTACACCTTC. It is translated as CASIPIHHTGGGGYTF.